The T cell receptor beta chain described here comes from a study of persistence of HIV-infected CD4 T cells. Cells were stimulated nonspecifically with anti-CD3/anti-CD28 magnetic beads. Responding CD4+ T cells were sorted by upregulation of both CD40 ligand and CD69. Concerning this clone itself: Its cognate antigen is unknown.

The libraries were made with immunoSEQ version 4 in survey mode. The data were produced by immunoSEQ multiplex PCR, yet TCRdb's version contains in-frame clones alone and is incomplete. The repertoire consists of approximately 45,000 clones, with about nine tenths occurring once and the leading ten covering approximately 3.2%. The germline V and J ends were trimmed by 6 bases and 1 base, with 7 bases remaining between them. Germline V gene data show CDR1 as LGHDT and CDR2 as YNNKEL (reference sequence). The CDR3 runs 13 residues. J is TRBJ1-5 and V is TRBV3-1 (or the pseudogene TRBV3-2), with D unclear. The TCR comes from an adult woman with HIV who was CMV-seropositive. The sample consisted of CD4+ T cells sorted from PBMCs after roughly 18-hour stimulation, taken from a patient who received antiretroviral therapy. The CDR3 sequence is CASSYTSNQPQHF. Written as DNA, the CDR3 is TGTGCCAGCAGTTATACGAGCAATCAGCCCCAGCATTTT.